Below, 25 T cell receptor beta chains from the same sample are listed, as sequenced in a study of cytotoxic CD8 clonotypes in ibrutinib-treated CLL. Method: immunoSEQ multiplex PCR; TCRdb's copy keeps in-frame clones and lacks some. The repertoire has roughly 150,000 clones, 76% of them found once; the top ten carry approximately 5.1%. The material was PBMCs, obtained after 24 months of ibrutinib treatment. Receptors originate from a human donor with chronic lymphocytic leukemia.

The gene calls are TRBV7-2 and TRBJ1-5, with a tentative D call TRBD1 (6 bases). This CDR3 comprises 13 residues. The V end was cut by 5 bases, the J end by 5 bases, with 10 bases between. Germline-derived CDR1 and CDR2 are SGHTA and FQGNSA. CDR3 nucleotides: TGTGCCAGCAGCCCGGACAGCGATCAGCCCCAGCATTTT. This gives the protein CASSPDSDQPQHF.

CDR3 region: CAISSGQGAGNGEAFF. The CDR3 DNA sequence: TGTGCCATCAGTTCGGGACAGGGGGCGGGAAACGGTGAAGCTTTCTTT. V and J are TRBV10-3 and TRBJ1-1, with 12 bases fitting TRBD1. The J segment lost 7 bases and the V segment lost 5 bases, leaving 11 bases of the junction unmatched. Germline V gives CDR1 ENHRY, CDR2 SYGVKD. The CDR3 has 16 residues.

V and J are TRBV28 and TRBJ2-1, with 8 bases lining up with TRBD2. The CDR3 spans 15 residues. Trimming cost V 10 bases and J 1 base; bases outside gene matches: 9. The germline gives CDR1 MDHEN, CDR2 SYDVKM. In nucleotides, the CDR3 is TGTGCCACCTCCAGCGGGAGCGCGTCCTACAATGAGCAGTTCTTC. The encoded protein is CATSSGSASYNEQFF.

This clone was observed many times. The V and J genes are TRBV6-5 and TRBJ2-7; TRBD2 matches 10 bases. The CDR3 runs to 14 residues. Germline values: CDR1 MNHEY, CDR2 SVGAGI. The V gene end was trimmed by 6 bases and the J gene end by 4 bases; junction bases not matched to a gene: 6. CDR3 residues: CASRGGLARYEQYF. The DNA of the CDR3 is TGTGCCAGCAGGGGGGGACTAGCGAGATACGAGCAGTACTTC.

The V and J genes are TRBV11-3 and TRBJ2-5; TRBD2 matches 11 bases. V gave up 5 bases and J gave up 5 bases; unmatched junction bases: 4. The CDR3 loop spans 14 amino acids. CDR1 SGHNT and CDR2 YENEEA come from the germline V gene. The CDR3 here is CASSPTSGSETQYF. DNA of the CDR3: TGTGCCAGCAGCCCAACTAGCGGGAGTGAGACCCAGTACTTC.

This chain joins TRBV30 and TRBJ2-6, with D perhaps TRBD2 (5 bases). Germline-derived CDR1 and CDR2 are GTSNPN and SVGIG (reference sequence). CDR3 length equals 16 residues. The CDR3 nucleotides are TGTGCTACTGGTGGGGTCGGGGTGGCTGGGGCCAACGTCCTGACTTTC. Translating gives CATGGVGVAGANVLTF.

This clone was seen only a few times. The sample holds other DNA sequences that translate to the same CDR3. This chain uses TRBV6-5 with TRBJ1-3, with D unclear. The ends were cut back, 0 bases at V and 0 bases at J, with 3 bases in the middle. The CDR3 runs to 14 residues. Per the germline V gene, CDR1 is MNHEY and CDR2 is SVGAGI. CDR3 DNA sequence: TGTGCCAGCAGTTACTCAGACTCTGGAAACACCATATATTTT. Its translation is CASSYSDSGNTIYF.

This clone is a singleton in its sample. The chain joins TRBV10-3 to TRBJ1-4; the match to TRBD1 covers 8 bases. V lost 10 bases to trimming and J lost 0 bases; unmatched junction nucleotides: 7. The CDR3 contains 15 residues. The V gene's germline CDR1 is ENHRY and CDR2 SYGVKD. The CDR3 spells CATADRAATNEKLFF. The CDR3 DNA is TGTGCCACCGCGGACAGGGCCGCAACTAATGAAAAACTGTTTTTT.

The CDR3 DNA reads as TGCAGTGCCACAGGGGAGACCCAGTACTTC. This codes for CSATGETQYF. The rearrangement links TRBV20-1 to TRBJ2-5; D might be TRBD1 (6 bases). The CDR3 runs 10 residues. Trimming cost V 6 bases and J 5 bases, with 7 bases left between them. Germline CDR1 reads DFQATT; CDR2 reads SNEGSKA (reference sequence).

V is TRBV28 and J is TRBJ2-1; 9 bases map to TRBD2. The trim removed 7 bases at V and 12 bases at J, leaving 16 bases unmatched. The CDR3 is 15 amino acids. Germline V lookup: CDR1 MDHEN, CDR2 SYDVKM. As DNA, the CDR3 is TGTGCCAGCACCCCCCCCGGGTTAGCGGGGGTGGGGCAGTTCTTC. Translation: CASTPPGLAGVGQFF.

In this sample, this clone turned up a few times. J is TRBJ1-2 and V is TRBV27; no clear D gene. In germline, CDR1 is MNHEY, CDR2 SMNVEV (reference sequence). This CDR3 contains 16 residues. Deletions cut 3 bases from V and 0 bases from J, with 14 bases between. The CDR3 protein is CASSFGSAASNYGYTF. The CDR3 bases are TGTGCCAGCAGTTTCGGGTCGGCCGCTTCTAACTATGGCTACACCTTC.

V usage is TRBV6-6 and J usage is TRBJ1-6; 11 bases agree with TRBD1. The CDR3 covers 14 residues. Germline loops: CDR1 MNHNY, CDR2 SVGAGI (reference sequence). J was trimmed by 10 bases and V by 2 bases; bases with no gene match: 1. CDR3 amino acids: CASSYGTGGSPLHF. Written as DNA, the CDR3 is TGTGCCAGCAGTTACGGGACAGGGGGGTCACCCCTCCACTTT.

This clone was counted only a few times. The genes are TRBV27 and TRBJ1-5, with D perhaps matching TRBD1 (6 bases). Trimming took 6 bases from V and 4 from J, leaving 10 bases between them. This CDR3 spans 13 amino acids. CDR1 and CDR2 from the germline V gene are MNHEY and SMNVEV (reference sequence). CDR3 sequence (DNA): TGTGCCAGCAGCCAGGGGCGGAATCAGCCCCAGCATTTT. Its translation: CASSQGRNQPQHF.

The chain has TRBV29-1 and TRBJ2-3; D gene uncertain. The CDR3 extends over 13 amino acids. Per the germline V gene, CDR1 is SQVTM and CDR2 is ANQGSEA. Trimming shortened V by 6 bases and J by 2 bases, and 12 bases separated the two germline ends. The CDR3 protein is CSVDLSLTDTQYF. DNA of the CDR3: TGCAGCGTAGATCTGTCCCTCACAGATACGCAGTATTTT.

In its sample, this clone is medium-sized. The genes are TRBV9 and TRBJ1-6; 7 nucleotides agree with TRBD1. The germline gives CDR1 SGDLS, CDR2 YYNGEE. Unmatched junction bases numbered 4, after V lost 4 bases and J lost 12 bases. CDR3 size: 12 residues. CDR3 sequence: CASSPGGVPLHF. CDR3 bases: TGTGCCAGCAGCCCAGGGGGAGTACCCCTCCACTTT. Together with reference TRBV9 and TRBJ1-6, the CDR3 gives the full variable domain: DSGVTQTPKHLITATGQRVTLRCSPRSGDLSVYWYQQSLDQGLQFLIQYYNGEERAKGNILERFSAQQFPDLHSELNLSSLELGDSALYFCASSPGGVPLHFGNGTRLTVT.

The gene calls are TRBV7-8 and TRBJ2-1, with D uncertain. Trimming removed 2 bases at V and 5 bases at J, with 25 bases between. CDR1 is SGHVS, CDR2 FQNEAQ, per germline. The CDR3 extends over 19 amino acids. The CDR3 loop is CASSLSDGSTRGSDNEQFF. The DNA for the CDR3 is TGTGCCAGCAGCTTAAGCGACGGCTCGACTCGAGGCTCGGACAATGAGCAGTTCTTC.

This chain links TRBV2 with TRBJ2-6; 9 nucleotides agree with TRBD1. From germline, CDR1 is SNHLY and CDR2 FYNNEI. This CDR3 region has 17 residues. The V segment lost 6 bases and the J segment 4 bases; nucleotides outside the gene matches: 10. The CDR3 spells CASRAGQGSEGANVLTF. For the CDR3, the DNA is TGTGCCAGCAGAGCCGGACAGGGGAGCGAAGGGGCCAACGTCCTGACTTTC.

This clone was seen just once. The chain combines TRBV7-9 with TRBJ1-5; weak D call: TRBD1 (5 bases). CDR1 SEHNR and CDR2 FQNEAQ come from the germline V gene (reference sequence). With 3 bases removed from V and 5 bases from J, the gap between germline ends came to 23 bases. The CDR3 loop spans 18 amino acids. CDR3 bases: TGTGCCAGCAGCTTGGGGCCCGGGAACAGGCGTGACCATCAGCCCCAGCATTTT. Its protein product is CASSLGPGNRRDHQPQHF.

The chain uses TRBV5-6 and TRBJ2-7; tentatively, D is TRBD1 or TRBD2 (5 bases each). The CDR3 loop spans 15 amino acids. Germline-derived CDR1 and CDR2 are SGHDT and YYEEEE. V was cut by 2 bases and J by 9 bases, with 21 bases left in between. CDR3 bases: TGTGCCAGCAGCTTTGGGTCCGGTACGGGGACGGGGCAGTACTTC. Encoded protein: CASSFGSGTGTGQYF. The variable domain in full, completed from reference TRBV5-6 and TRBJ2-7, reads DAGVTQSPTHLIKTRGQQVTLRCSPKSGHDTVSWYQQALGQGPQFIFQYYEEEERQRGNFPDRFSGHQFPNYSSELNVNALLLGDSALYLCASSFGSGTGTGQYFGPGTRLTVT.

The chain employs TRBV28 and TRBJ2-7; D tentatively fits TRBD1 or TRBD2 (6 bases each). Germline V gene data show CDR1 as MDHEN and CDR2 as SYDVKM. Trimming pared 7 bases from V and 3 bases from J, leaving 16 bases between. The CDR3 is 14 amino acids. CDR3: CASTSGGRVYEQYF. The CDR3 DNA is TGTGCCAGCACCTCCGGGGGCAGGGTCTACGAGCAGTACTTC.

The V and J genes are TRBV28 and TRBJ2-1; D remains unclear. Looked up from germline, CDR1 is MDHEN and CDR2 is SYDVKM. This CDR3 has 12 residues. The germline V and J ends were trimmed by 4 bases and 9 bases, with 10 bases remaining between them. The CDR3 sequence is CASSWGTAEQFF. In nucleotides, the CDR3 is TGTGCCAGCAGTTGGGGTACCGCTGAGCAGTTCTTC.

The chain joins TRBV18 to TRBJ2-7; D unresolved. The CDR3 totals 14 residues. Germline-derived CDR1 and CDR2 are KGHSH and LQKENI. V was shortened by 0 bases and J by 1 base, with 7 bases between the two germline ends. DNA for the CDR3: TGTGCCAGCTCACCACCGGTGCCATCCTACGAGCAGTACTTC. Translating it yields CASSPPVPSYEQYF.

This clone has just a few counts. The chain combines TRBV27 with TRBJ2-7, with D possibly matching TRBD1 (7 bases). The CDR3 has 16 residues. V was trimmed by 2 bases and J by 9 bases, leaving 23 bases between them. Germline values: CDR1 MNHEY, CDR2 SMNVEV (reference sequence). The CDR3 reads CASSLGVGTAPEGQYF. Written as DNA, the CDR3 is TGTGCCAGCAGTTTAGGGGTGGGGACAGCCCCGGAGGGGCAGTACTTC.

The DNA for the CDR3 is TGTGCCAGCAGCTTGGGGCCTCAAGAGACCCAGTACTTC. The encoded protein is CASSLGPQETQYF. This chain joins TRBV11-2 and TRBJ2-5; perhaps TRBD1 as D (5 bases). This CDR3 has 13 amino acids. V was cut by 3 bases and J by 2 bases, with 7 bases left in between. From germline, CDR1 is SGHAT and CDR2 FQNNGV.

J is TRBJ2-1 and V is TRBV6-1; TRBD1 matches at 10 bases. The CDR3 contains 14 residues. V lost 4 bases and J lost 8; bases outside the gene matches: 5. Germline assignment: CDR1 MNHNS and CDR2 SASEGT. The CDR3 DNA sequence: TGTGCCAGCAGTGCGAGGACAGGGGGGGATGAGCAGTTCTTC. Amino acids: CASSARTGGDEQFF.